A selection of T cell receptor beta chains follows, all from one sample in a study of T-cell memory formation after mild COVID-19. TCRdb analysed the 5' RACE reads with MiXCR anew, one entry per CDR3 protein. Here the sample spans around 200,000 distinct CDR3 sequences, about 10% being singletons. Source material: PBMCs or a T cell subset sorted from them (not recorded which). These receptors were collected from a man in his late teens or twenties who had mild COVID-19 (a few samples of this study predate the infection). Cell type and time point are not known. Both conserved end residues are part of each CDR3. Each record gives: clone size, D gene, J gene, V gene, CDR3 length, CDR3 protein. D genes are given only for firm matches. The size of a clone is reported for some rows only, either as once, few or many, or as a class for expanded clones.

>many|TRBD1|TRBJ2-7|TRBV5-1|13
CASRPGQSYEQYF
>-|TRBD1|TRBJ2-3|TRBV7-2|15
CASSFNRGRTDTQYF
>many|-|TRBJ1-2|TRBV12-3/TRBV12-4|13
CASSFQGTYGYTF
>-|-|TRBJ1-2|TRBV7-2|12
CASSLDYGTNTF
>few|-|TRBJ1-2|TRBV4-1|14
CASSQAALSRGYTF
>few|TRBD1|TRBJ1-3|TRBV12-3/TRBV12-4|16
CASSLRPGGPGNTIYF
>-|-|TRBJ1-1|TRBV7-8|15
CASSLEGSSNTEAFF
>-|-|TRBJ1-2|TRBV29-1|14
CSVAGRASDYGYTF
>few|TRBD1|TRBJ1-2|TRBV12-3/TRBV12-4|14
CASDETGGNYGYTF
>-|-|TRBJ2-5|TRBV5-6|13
CASSLEGGGTQYF
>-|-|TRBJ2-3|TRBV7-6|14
CASSLGTTVDTQYF
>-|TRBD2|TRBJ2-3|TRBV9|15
CASSVASGATDTQYF
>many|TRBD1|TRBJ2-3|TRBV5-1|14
CASSLQGATDTQYF
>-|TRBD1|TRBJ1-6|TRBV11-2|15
CASRKRTGDNSPLHF
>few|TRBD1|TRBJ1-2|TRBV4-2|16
CASIQGGDRSNYGYTF
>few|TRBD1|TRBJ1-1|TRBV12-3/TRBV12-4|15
CASSAWTGLNTEAFF
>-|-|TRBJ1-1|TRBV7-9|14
CASSFGGGNTEAFF
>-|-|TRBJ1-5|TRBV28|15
CASRNGGYSNQPQHF
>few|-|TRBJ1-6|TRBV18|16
CASSPQANSYNSPLHF
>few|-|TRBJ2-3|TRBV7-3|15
CASTQSGTVGDTQYF
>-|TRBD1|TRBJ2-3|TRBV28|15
CASSGALRDRDTQYF
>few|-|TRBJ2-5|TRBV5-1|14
CASSLEVAAQTQYF
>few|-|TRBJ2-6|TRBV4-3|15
CASSQERVGANVLTF
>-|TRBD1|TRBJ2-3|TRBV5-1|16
CASSLRTGGAADTQYF
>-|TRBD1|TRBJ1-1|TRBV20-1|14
CSAGQAAGDTEAFF
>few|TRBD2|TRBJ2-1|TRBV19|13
CASSPWGGNEQFF
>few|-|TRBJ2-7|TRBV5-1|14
CASSFGANSYEQYF
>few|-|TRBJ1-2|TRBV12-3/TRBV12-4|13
CASSLTSSYGYTF
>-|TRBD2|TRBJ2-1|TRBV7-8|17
CASSLVAPGLVNNEQFF
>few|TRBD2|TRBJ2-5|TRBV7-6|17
CASSPHALAGKSATQYF
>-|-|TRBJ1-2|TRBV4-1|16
CASSQDYGTPNYGYTF
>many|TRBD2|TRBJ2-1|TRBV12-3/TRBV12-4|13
CASKAGGGNEQFF
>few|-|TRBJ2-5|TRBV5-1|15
CASSLPGSMGETQYF
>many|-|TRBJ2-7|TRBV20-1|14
CSARVGGLSYEQYF
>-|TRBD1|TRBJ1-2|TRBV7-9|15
CASTLWDRGNYGYTF
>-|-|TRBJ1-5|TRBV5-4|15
CASSLGLGRDQPQHF
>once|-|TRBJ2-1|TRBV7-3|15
CASRPGVGPGHEQFF
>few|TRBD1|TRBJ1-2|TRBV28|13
CASRPGQTYGYTF
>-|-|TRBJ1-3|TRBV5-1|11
CASRIGNTIYF
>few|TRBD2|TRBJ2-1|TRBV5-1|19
CASSPRSGGAGSSYNEQFF
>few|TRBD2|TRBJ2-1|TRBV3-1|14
CASSQTSGGAMQFF
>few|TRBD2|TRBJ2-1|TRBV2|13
CASTGLAGNEQFF
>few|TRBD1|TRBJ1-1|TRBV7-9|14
CASSLRQGSTEAFF
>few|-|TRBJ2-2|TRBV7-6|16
CASSIRSRVNTGELFF
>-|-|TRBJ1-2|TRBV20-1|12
CSPPQASWGYTF
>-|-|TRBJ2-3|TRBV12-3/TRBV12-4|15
CASSLGPPRTDTQYF
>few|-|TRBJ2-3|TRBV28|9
CASRPKQYF
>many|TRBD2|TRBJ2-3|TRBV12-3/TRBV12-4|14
CASLPGLASDTQYF